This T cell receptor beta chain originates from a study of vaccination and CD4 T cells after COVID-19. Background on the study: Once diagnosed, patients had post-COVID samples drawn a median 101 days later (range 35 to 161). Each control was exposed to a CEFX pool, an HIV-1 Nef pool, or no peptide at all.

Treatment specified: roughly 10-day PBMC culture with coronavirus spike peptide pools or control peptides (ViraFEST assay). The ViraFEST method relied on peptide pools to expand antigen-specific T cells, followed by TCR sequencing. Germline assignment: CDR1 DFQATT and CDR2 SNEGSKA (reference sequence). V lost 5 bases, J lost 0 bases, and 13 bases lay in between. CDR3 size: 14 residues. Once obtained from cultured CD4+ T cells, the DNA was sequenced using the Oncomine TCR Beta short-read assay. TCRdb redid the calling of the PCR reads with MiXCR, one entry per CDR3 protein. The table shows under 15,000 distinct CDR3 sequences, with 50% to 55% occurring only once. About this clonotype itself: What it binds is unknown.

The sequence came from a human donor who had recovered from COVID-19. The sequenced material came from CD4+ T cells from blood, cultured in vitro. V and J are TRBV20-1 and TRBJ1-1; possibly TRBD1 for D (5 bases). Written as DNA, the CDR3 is TGCAGTGCTTATAAGGGGAATGTGAACACTGAAGCTTTCTTT. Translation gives CSAYKGNVNTEAFF.